Shown below are 32 T cell receptor beta chains from a single sample sequenced in a study of blood T cell repertoires in COVID-19. The assay was immunoSEQ multiplex PCR, and TCRdb's table has in-frame clones only and misses some. The sample holds some 70,000 clones, 80% to 90% seen once. The sequenced sample was peripheral blood. Receptor source: a woman between 55 and 75 years old with acute or convalescent COVID-19.

The chain is built from TRBV10-3 and TRBJ1-6, with TRBD1 matching over 9 bases. CDR1 and CDR2 from the germline V gene are ENHRY and SYGVKD. Trimming at V came to 0 bases and at J to 5 bases, leaving 5 bases not matched to a gene. This CDR3 spans 17 amino acids. The CDR3 loop is CAISESGQGVNNSPLHF. The DNA of the CDR3 is TGTGCCATCAGTGAGTCGGGACAGGGTGTTAATAATTCACCCCTCCACTTT.

The V gene is TRBV7-3, the J gene TRBJ2-3; unclear D gene. Between the trimmed V and J ends, which lost 0 bases and 1 base, there was a span of 5 bases. This CDR3 region has 14 residues. Looked up from germline, CDR1 is SGHTA and CDR2 is FQGTGA. CDR3 in DNA: TGTGCCAGCAGCTTAACTCAGGGCACAGATACGCAGTATTTT. Its translation is CASSLTQGTDTQYF.

The DNA for the CDR3 is TGTGCCAGCAGTGAAGACAGGAACTATGGCTACACCTTC. It encodes CASSEDRNYGYTF. The genes are TRBV2 and TRBJ1-2; D might be TRBD1 (5 bases). CDR1 and CDR2 (germline): SNHLY, FYNNEI. V lost 1 base and J 2 bases, leaving 5 bases between the germline ends. The CDR3 sequence is 13 residues long.

The rearrangement links TRBV18 to TRBJ2-7; possibly TRBD2 for D (6 bases). The CDR3 is 14 amino acids. CDR1 is KGHSH, CDR2 LQKENI, per germline. V lost 2 bases to trimming and J lost 3 bases, with 11 bases between them. The CDR3 loop reads CASSPASEVYEQYF. CDR3 nucleotides: TGTGCCAGCTCACCAGCTAGCGAAGTCTACGAGCAGTACTTC.

The V and J genes are TRBV10-3 and TRBJ1-6, with 7 bases identical to TRBD1. CDR3 length: 16 residues. V dropped 2 bases and J dropped 5; count of bases not matched to a gene: 6. Germline V gene sequence: CDR1 ENHRY, CDR2 SYGVKD. The CDR3 is CAISERTGANNSPLHF. CDR3 in DNA: TGTGCCATCAGTGAGCGAACAGGGGCAAATAATTCACCCCTCCACTTT.

The chain recombines TRBV28 with TRBJ2-2, with TRBD1 as a possible D gene (5 bases). The CDR3 consists of 14 residues. Germline V lookup: CDR1 MDHEN, CDR2 SYDVKM. V shed 7 bases and J shed 3 bases, with 12 bases lying between them. This CDR3 is CASMGQLYTGELFF. DNA for the CDR3: TGTGCCAGCATGGGGCAGTTATACACCGGGGAGCTGTTTTTT.

This clone was counted once. The J gene is TRBJ2-1, the V gene TRBV27; 8 bases are shared with TRBD2. This CDR3 region has 17 residues. V shed 3 bases, J shed 7 bases, and the junction held 14 bases outside the gene matches. The V gene's germline CDR1 is MNHEY and CDR2 SMNVEV (reference sequence). Written as DNA, the CDR3 is TGTGCCAGCAGTTTTGGCAGGTCGGGGGGGGGCCTTAATGAGCAGTTCTTC. This encodes CASSFGRSGGGLNEQFF.

The rearrangement uses TRBV6-5 and TRBJ2-2; TRBD1 matches 8 bases. The germline CDR1 and CDR2 sequences are MNHEY and SVGAGI. Trimming at V came to 4 bases and at J to 6 bases, leaving 10 bases not matched to a gene. This CDR3 has 16 residues. The CDR3: CASSWDLTGAAGELFF. CDR3 in DNA: TGTGCCAGCAGTTGGGATTTGACAGGGGCGGCCGGGGAGCTGTTTTTT.

This sequence joins TRBV20-1 and TRBJ2-1, with D tentatively TRBD1 (6 bases). Germline V gene lookup returns CDR1 DFQATT and CDR2 SNEGSKA (reference sequence). V lost 3 bases and J 0 bases, leaving 21 bases between the germline ends. This CDR3 has 18 residues. The CDR3 here is CSASIGTDRRGSYNEQFF. The DNA of the CDR3 is TGCAGTGCTAGTATCGGGACGGACAGACGGGGCTCCTACAATGAGCAGTTCTTC.

This clone came up once. The V and J genes are TRBV28 and TRBJ2-5; 10 positions match TRBD1. The trim removed 11 bases at V and 7 bases at J, leaving 13 bases unmatched. Germline V gene lookup returns CDR1 MDHEN and CDR2 SYDVKM. The CDR3 length is 14 residues. CDR3 nucleotides: TGTGCCGCCTCCGGGACAGGGGAGGGTGGGACCCAGTACTTC. It translates to CAASGTGEGGTQYF. The full variable domain, its missing parts supplied by reference TRBV28 and TRBJ2-5, is DVKVTQSSRYLVKRTGEKVFLECVQDMDHENMFWYRQDPGLGLRLIYFSYDVKMKEKGDIPEGYSVSREKKERFSLILESASTNQTSMYLCAASGTGEGGTQYFGPGTRLLVL.

The genes are TRBV12-3 or TRBV12-4 and TRBJ1-5; no firm D call. This CDR3 is built from 12 residues. V dropped 0 bases and J dropped 7 bases, with 4 bases sitting between them. This CDR3 is CASSLAGQPQHF. In nucleotides, the CDR3 is TGTGCCAGCAGTTTAGCTGGCCAGCCCCAGCATTTT.

This sequence joins TRBV7-3 and TRBJ2-1; 8 nucleotides agree with TRBD2. This CDR3 has 14 residues. V gave up 5 bases and J gave up 2 bases; unmatched junction bases: 2. CDR1 and CDR2 from the germline V gene are SGHTA and FQGTGA. CDR3 loop: CASSETSAYNEQFF. The CDR3 DNA is TGTGCCAGCAGCGAGACTAGCGCCTACAATGAGCAGTTCTTC.

This chain connects TRBV5-6 to TRBJ1-6; a weak D match, TRBD1 (6 bases). V dropped 4 bases and J dropped 5 bases, with 19 bases sitting between them. Germline values: CDR1 SGHDT, CDR2 YYEEEE. There are 17 residues in the CDR3. The CDR3 DNA is TGTGCCAGCAGCGCCCGAGGCAGGACAGATAATAATTCACCCCTCCACTTT. It specifies CASSARGRTDNNSPLHF.

The CDR3 DNA reads as TGCAGTGCTAAACAGGGAAACTCGGCTTTCTTT. Protein: CSAKQGNSAFF. This chain uses TRBV20-1 with TRBJ1-1; a possible D gene is TRBD1 (6 bases). V shed 4 bases and J shed 11 bases, with 14 bases lying between them. The CDR3 is 11 amino acids. Per germline, CDR1 DFQATT and CDR2 SNEGSKA (reference sequence).

J is TRBJ1-2 and V is TRBV3-1 (or the pseudogene TRBV3-2), with D unresolved. This CDR3 is built from 15 residues. V was cut by 0 bases and J by 0 bases, with 8 bases left in between. The germline V gene has CDR1 LGHDT and CDR2 YNNKEL (reference sequence). The DNA for the CDR3 is TGTGCCAGCAGCCAAGATGGGCCAGCTAACTATGGCTACACCTTC. Protein: CASSQDGPANYGYTF.

This clone was seen only a few times. The chain has TRBV7-9 and TRBJ2-7, with TRBD1 as a possible D gene (6 bases). Germline CDR1 SEHNR, CDR2 FQNEAQ (reference sequence). Trimming shortened V by 8 bases and J by 0 bases, and 11 bases separated the two germline ends. The CDR3 runs to 13 residues. The CDR3 DNA follows: TGTGCCAGCGGATTGGACAGCTCCTACGAGCAGTACTTC. This translates into CASGLDSSYEQYF.

This chain connects TRBV5-1 to TRBJ2-1, with 8 bases aligning to TRBD2. Germline V gene data show CDR1 as SGHRS and CDR2 as YFSETQ. The ends lost 3 bases at V and 5 bases at J; junction bases unmatched: 7. The length of the CDR3 is 15 residues. CDR3 protein: CASSSREGPHNEQFF. The CDR3 region has the DNA TGCGCCAGCAGCTCCCGGGAGGGGCCTCACAATGAGCAGTTCTTC.

This chain joins TRBV11-2 and TRBJ1-5; the D gene is possibly TRBD1 (6 bases). The CDR3 is 14 amino acids. Germline lookup yields CDR1 SGHAT and CDR2 FQNNGV. Between the trimmed V and J ends, which lost 2 bases and 3 bases, there was a span of 8 bases. The CDR3 reads CASSLQGSNQPQHF. CDR3 sequence (DNA): TGTGCCAGCAGCTTACAGGGGTCCAATCAGCCCCAGCATTTT. The full variable domain, its missing parts supplied by reference TRBV11-2 and TRBJ1-5, is EAGVAQSPRYKIIEKRQSVAFWCNPISGHATLYWYQQILGQGPKLLIQFQNNGVVDDSQLPKDRFSAERLKGVDSTLKIQPAKLEDSAVYLCASSLQGSNQPQHFGDGTRLSIL.

The rearrangement uses TRBV7-2 and TRBJ2-5, with TRBD2 matching 12 bases. This CDR3 region has 16 residues. Germline assignment: CDR1 SGHTA and CDR2 FQGNSA. After removal of 3 bases from V and 5 bases from J, the junction contained 7 bases not matched to a gene. The CDR3 loop is CASSFSTSGRGETQYF. The CDR3 bases are TGTGCCAGCAGCTTCTCGACTAGCGGGAGAGGCGAGACCCAGTACTTC.

The V and J genes are TRBV11-2 and TRBJ2-4; D may be TRBD2 (5 bases). This CDR3 region has 16 residues. Germline values: CDR1 SGHAT, CDR2 FQNNGV. With 1 base removed from V and 1 base from J, the gap between germline ends came to 11 bases. The CDR3 DNA reads as TGTGCCAGCAGCTTAGCCGGGGTAGGGGCCAAAAACATTCAGTACTTC. It is translated as CASSLAGVGAKNIQYF. The full variable domain, with the rest looked up from reference TRBV11-2 and TRBJ2-4, is EAGVAQSPRYKIIEKRQSVAFWCNPISGHATLYWYQQILGQGPKLLIQFQNNGVVDDSQLPKDRFSAERLKGVDSTLKIQPAKLEDSAVYLCASSLAGVGAKNIQYFGAGTRLSVL.

This chain connects TRBV5-4 to TRBJ1-1; D is perhaps TRBD1 (6 bases). The V end was cut by 2 bases, the J end by 6 bases, with 17 bases between. Germline CDR1 SGHNT, CDR2 YYREEE (reference sequence). CDR3 length equals 15 residues. CDR3 sequence: CASSFGQRGESEAFF. The CDR3 coding sequence is TGTGCCAGCAGCTTCGGACAGCGTGGAGAGTCTGAAGCTTTCTTT. The variable domain in full, completed from reference TRBV5-4 and TRBJ1-1, reads ETGVTQSPTHLIKTRGQQVTLRCSSQSGHNTVSWYQQALGQGPQFIFQYYREEENGRGNFPPRFSGLQFPNYSSELNVNALELDDSALYLCASSFGQRGESEAFFGQGTRLTVV.

The gene calls are TRBV7-9 and TRBJ2-5; possible D gene TRBD2, 6 bases. Per the germline V gene, CDR1 is SEHNR and CDR2 is FQNEAQ (reference sequence). The CDR3 runs to 15 residues. V was shortened by 7 bases and J by 2 bases, with 17 bases between the two germline ends. The CDR3 is CASTLGGGVQETQYF. In nucleotides, the CDR3 is TGTGCCAGCACCCTGGGGGGTGGGGTACAAGAGACCCAGTACTTC.

This chain uses TRBV7-8 with TRBJ1-2; D may be TRBD1 (5 bases). The germline gives CDR1 SGHVS, CDR2 FQNEAQ. V was trimmed by 2 bases and J by 2 bases, leaving 15 bases between them. This CDR3 region has 16 residues. The chain's CDR3 is CASSLRGGVKNYGYTF. In DNA form, the CDR3 reads TGTGCCAGCAGCTTACGTGGAGGGGTCAAGAACTATGGCTACACCTTC.

The chain combines TRBV5-6 with TRBJ1-2; TRBD1 matches 9 bases. This CDR3 comprises 14 residues. CDR1 is SGHDT and CDR2 is YYEEEE in the germline V gene. After removal of 2 bases from V and 5 bases from J, the junction contained 4 bases not matched to a gene. DNA of the CDR3: TGTGCCAGCAGCTTTGGACAGGGGCTATATGGCTACACCTTC. It translates to CASSFGQGLYGYTF.

This clone came up once. The chain joins TRBV4-2 to TRBJ1-5, with D perhaps TRBD1 (5 bases). V lost 4 bases to trimming and J lost 2 bases, with 24 bases between them. Per the germline V gene, CDR1 is LGHNA and CDR2 is YNFKEQ. This CDR3 is 19 amino acids long. The CDR3 here is CASSRGVDTGVRGNQPQHF. The CDR3 coding sequence is TGTGCCAGCAGCCGGGGAGTGGACACGGGAGTGAGGGGCAATCAGCCCCAGCATTTT.

V is TRBV3-1 (or the pseudogene TRBV3-2) and J is TRBJ2-5, with D hard to call. The length of the CDR3 is 15 residues. Trimming removed 1 base at V and 5 bases at J, with 14 bases between. CDR1 and CDR2 from the germline V gene are LGHDT and YNNKEL (reference sequence). The CDR3 DNA reads as TGTGCCAGCAGCCAAGGATTTGTGCGCTTTGAGACCCAGTACTTC. Its translation is CASSQGFVRFETQYF.

The V gene is TRBV2, the J gene TRBJ2-2, with D unclear. Trimming took 5 bases from V and 1 from J, leaving 8 bases between them. The CDR3 runs 14 residues. Germline V gene sequence: CDR1 SNHLY, CDR2 FYNNEI. The CDR3 DNA reads as TGTGCCAGCAGTAAGCTTAAGAACACCGGGGAGCTGTTTTTT. It specifies CASSKLKNTGELFF.

The chain joins TRBV19 to TRBJ1-5, with 9 bases identical to TRBD1. V lost 5 bases, J lost 4 bases, and 3 bases stayed unmatched. CDR3 length: 14 amino acids. Germline CDR1 reads LNHDA; CDR2 reads SQIVND (reference sequence). CDR3 coding DNA: TGTGCCAGTAGTCCGGACAGGGGAAATCAGCCCCAGCATTTT. This translates into CASSPDRGNQPQHF. The full variable domain, completed using reference TRBV19 and TRBJ1-5, is DGGITQSPKYLFRKEGQNVTLSCEQNLNHDAMYWYRQDPGQGLRLIYYSQIVNDFQKGDIAEGYSVSREKKESFPLTVTSAQKNPTAFYLCASSPDRGNQPQHFGDGTRLSIL.

The chain uses TRBV1 and TRBJ2-5; TRBD2, as called in the table, went unchecked against the DNA. TRBV1 is termed a pseudogene. The CDR3 is made up of 19 amino acids. Here the CDR3 reads CTSSQDRSGGGTEQETQYF. The CDR3 bases are TGCACCAGCAGCCAAGATCGGAGCGGCGGGGGGACGGAACAAGAGACCCAGTACTTC.

The rearrangement links TRBV18 to TRBJ2-1, with D unresolved. The CDR3 extends over 14 amino acids. Trimming pared 0 bases from V and 6 bases from J, leaving 9 bases between. Germline V CDR1 and CDR2: KGHSH, LQKENI. The CDR3 here is CASSPPVAVNEQFF. In DNA, the CDR3 is TGTGCCAGCTCACCACCGGTGGCAGTCAATGAGCAGTTCTTC.

The genes are TRBV18 and TRBJ1-2, with 12 bases lining up with TRBD1. The CDR3 has 16 residues. Trimming at V came to 2 bases and at J to 2 bases, leaving 3 bases not matched to a gene. Per the germline V gene, CDR1 is KGHSH and CDR2 is LQKENI. The CDR3 is CASSPGDRGLNYGYTF. The CDR3 DNA sequence: TGTGCCAGCTCACCAGGGGACAGGGGGCTGAACTATGGCTACACCTTC. The whole variable domain, remainder taken from reference TRBV18 and TRBJ1-2, is NAGVMQNPRHLVRRRGQEARLRCSPMKGHSHVYWYRQLPEEGLKFMVYLQKENIIDESGMPKERFSAEFPKEGPSILRIQQVVRGDSAAYFCASSPGDRGLNYGYTFGSGTRLTVV.

V gene TRBV9 combines with J gene TRBJ1-1; a possible D gene is TRBD1 (5 bases). Germline CDR1 is SGDLS and CDR2 is YYNGEE. Trimming stripped 0 bases from V and 4 bases from J, with 13 bases between. CDR3 length equals 15 residues. The CDR3 bases are TGTGCCAGCAGCGTAGGGGCGCAGGGCGGCACTGAAGCTTTCTTT. Amino acid sequence: CASSVGAQGGTEAFF. The variable domain in full, completed from reference TRBV9 and TRBJ1-1, reads DSGVTQTPKHLITATGQRVTLRCSPRSGDLSVYWYQQSLDQGLQFLIQYYNGEERAKGNILERFSAQQFPDLHSELNLSSLELGDSALYFCASSVGAQGGTEAFFGQGTRLTVV.